In its sample, the clone carrying this T cell receptor beta chain ranks as medium-sized. This CDR3 contains 15 residues. Germline CDR1 LGHNT, CDR2 FRNRAP. The V gene lost 7 bases and the J gene lost 4 bases, with 17 bases spanning the gap. Profiled with immunoSEQ multiplex PCR; TCRdb holds only in-frame clones, not every one. The table includes about 72,000 clones, 87% detected once. This record comes from a study of OX40 agonist ivuxolimab in advanced cancers. This specimen consisted of CD4+ or CD8+ T cells sorted from blood, obtained in a trial of the OX40 agonist ivuxolimab. The clonotype was recovered from an adult with an advanced solid tumor such as melanoma, head and neck, liver or kidney cancer. The V and J genes are TRBV12-5 and TRBJ1-3; tentatively, D is TRBD1 (6 bases). CDR3 amino acids: CASVSRDKRGNTIYF. The CDR3 nucleotides read TGTGCTAGTGTTTCCCGGGACAAAAGAGGAAACACCATATATTTT.